This T cell receptor (beta chain) appears in the sequencing data of a study of blood T cells in healthy people across ages. Sample-barcoded 5' priming and a J-beta primer mix drove a second PCR of about 6 to 12 cycles. TCRdb re-analysed the 5' RACE reads in MiXCR, keeping a single row per CDR3 protein. The sample has roughly 1.9 million distinct CDR3 sequences, about 39% seen once. Russia was home to the donors, healthy Caucasian individuals aged 6 to 90. General study findings and limits: Lack of knowledge of donor CMV status possibly confounded expanded clonotype changes. Correlation between TCR beta diversity and naive T cell percentage was strong.

This clonotype was recorded a few times. Its specificity is not known. Specimen: blood. The receptor was derived from a human donor in good health.

The CDR3 loop reads CASSSAVEGYTF. CDR3 coding DNA: TGTGCCAGCAGTTCGGCCGTGGAGGGCTACACCTTC. The rearrangement links TRBV6-2 or TRBV6-3 to TRBJ1-2; no clear D gene. The CDR3 contains 12 residues. Trimming pared 4 bases from V and 8 bases from J, leaving 11 bases between. CDR1 is MNHEY, CDR2 SVGEGT, per germline.